This entry describes one T cell receptor beta chain. The record originates from a study of T cell responses to AZD1222 COVID-19 vaccine. Produced via immunoSEQ multiplex PCR; TCRdb's table is partial and in-frame only. The sample has approximately 150,000 clones, roughly nine tenths seen once. CDR1 and CDR2 (germline): SGHRS, YFSETQ. CDR3 length: 14 residues. Trimming pared 0 bases from V and 0 bases from J, leaving 6 bases between. Source: peripheral blood, taken 28 days after the second AZD1222 dose. The chain couples TRBV5-1 to TRBJ1-1; D call uncertain. This receptor was identified in an adult who received the AZD1222 COVID-19 vaccine. The CDR3 DNA reads TGCGCCAGCAGCTTGGGACAAGTGAACACTGAAGCTTTCTTT. Its translation: CASSLGQVNTEAFF.